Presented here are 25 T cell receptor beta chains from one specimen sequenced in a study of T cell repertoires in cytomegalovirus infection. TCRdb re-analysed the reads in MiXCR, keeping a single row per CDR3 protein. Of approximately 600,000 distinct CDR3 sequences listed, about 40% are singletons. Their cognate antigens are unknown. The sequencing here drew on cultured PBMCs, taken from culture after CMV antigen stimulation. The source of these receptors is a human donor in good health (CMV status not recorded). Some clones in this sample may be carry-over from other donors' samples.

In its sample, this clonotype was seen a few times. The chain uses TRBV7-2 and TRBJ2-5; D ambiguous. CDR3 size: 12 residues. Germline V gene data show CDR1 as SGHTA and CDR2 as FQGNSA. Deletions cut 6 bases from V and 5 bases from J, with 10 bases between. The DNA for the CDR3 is TGTGCCAGCAGGCGTCTAGGGGAGACCCAGTACTTC. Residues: CASRRLGETQYF.

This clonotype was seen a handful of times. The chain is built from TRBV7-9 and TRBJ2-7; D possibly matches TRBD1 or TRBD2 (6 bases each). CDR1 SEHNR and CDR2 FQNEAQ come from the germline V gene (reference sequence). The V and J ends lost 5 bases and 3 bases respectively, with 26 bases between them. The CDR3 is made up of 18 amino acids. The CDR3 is CASSERKASLGGDYEQYF. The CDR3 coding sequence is TGTGCCAGCAGCGAACGAAAGGCCAGTCTGGGGGGCGACTACGAGCAGTACTTC. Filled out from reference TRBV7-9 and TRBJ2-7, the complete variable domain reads DTGVSQNPRHKITKRGQNVTFRCDPISEHNRLYWYRQTLGQGPEFLTYFQNEAQLEKSRLLSDRFSAERPKGSFSTLEIQRTEQGDSAMYLCASSERKASLGGDYEQYFGPGTRLTVT.

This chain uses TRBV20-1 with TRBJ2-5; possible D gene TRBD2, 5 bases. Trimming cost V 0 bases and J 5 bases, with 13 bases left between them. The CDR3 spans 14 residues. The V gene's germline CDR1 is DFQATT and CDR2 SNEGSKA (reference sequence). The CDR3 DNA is TGCAGTGCTAGAGATCCCCAGCGAGGGGAGACCCAGTACTTC. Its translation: CSARDPQRGETQYF.

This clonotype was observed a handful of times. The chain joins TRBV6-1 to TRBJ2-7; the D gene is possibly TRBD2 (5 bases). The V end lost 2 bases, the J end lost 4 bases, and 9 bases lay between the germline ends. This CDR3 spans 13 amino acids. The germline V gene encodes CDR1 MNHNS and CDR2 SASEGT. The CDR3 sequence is CASSEHPGYEQYF. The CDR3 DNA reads TGTGCCAGCAGTGAACACCCGGGGTACGAGCAGTACTTC.

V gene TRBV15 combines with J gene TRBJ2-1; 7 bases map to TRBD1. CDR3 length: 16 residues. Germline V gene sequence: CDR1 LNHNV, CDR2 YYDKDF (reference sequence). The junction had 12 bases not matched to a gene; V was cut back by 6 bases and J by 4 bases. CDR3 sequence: CATSEQGPSHYNEQFF. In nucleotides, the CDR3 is TGTGCCACCAGTGAACAGGGGCCTTCGCATTACAATGAGCAGTTCTTC.

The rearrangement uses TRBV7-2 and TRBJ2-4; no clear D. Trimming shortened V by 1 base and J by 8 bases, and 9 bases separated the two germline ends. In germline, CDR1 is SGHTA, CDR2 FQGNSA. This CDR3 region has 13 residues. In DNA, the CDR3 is TGTGCCAGCAGCTTAGTGGCTATGGACATTCAGTACTTC. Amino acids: CASSLVAMDIQYF. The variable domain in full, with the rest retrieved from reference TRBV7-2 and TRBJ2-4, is GAGVSQSPSNKVTEKGKDVELRCDPISGHTALYWYRQSLGQGLEFLIYFQGNSAPDKSGLPSDRFSAERTGGSVSTLTIQRTQQEDSAVYLCASSLVAMDIQYFGAGTRLSVL.

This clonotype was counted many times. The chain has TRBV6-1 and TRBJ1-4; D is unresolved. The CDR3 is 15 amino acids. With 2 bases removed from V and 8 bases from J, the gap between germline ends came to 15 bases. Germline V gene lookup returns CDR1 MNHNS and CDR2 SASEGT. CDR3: CASSESRFLGEKLFF. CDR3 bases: TGTGCCAGCAGTGAATCCAGGTTTTTAGGAGAAAAACTGTTTTTT.

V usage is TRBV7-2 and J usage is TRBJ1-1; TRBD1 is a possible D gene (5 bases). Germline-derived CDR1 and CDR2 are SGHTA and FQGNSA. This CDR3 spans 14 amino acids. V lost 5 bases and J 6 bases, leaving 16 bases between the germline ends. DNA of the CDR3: TGTGCCAGCAGCCCAGGGATTATAGCGGCTGAAGCTTTCTTT. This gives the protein CASSPGIIAAEAFF.

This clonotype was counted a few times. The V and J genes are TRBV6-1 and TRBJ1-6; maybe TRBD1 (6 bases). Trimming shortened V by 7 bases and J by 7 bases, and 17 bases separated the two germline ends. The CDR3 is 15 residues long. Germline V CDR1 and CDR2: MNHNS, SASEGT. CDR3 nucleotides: TGTGCCAGCACTACCCGGGGGGGCCCCAATTCACCCCTCCACTTT. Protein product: CASTTRGGPNSPLHF.

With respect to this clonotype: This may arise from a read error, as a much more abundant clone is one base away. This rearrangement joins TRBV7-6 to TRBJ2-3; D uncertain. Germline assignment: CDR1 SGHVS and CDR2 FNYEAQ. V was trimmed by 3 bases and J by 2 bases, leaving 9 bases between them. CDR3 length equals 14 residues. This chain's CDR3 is CASSFGRTTDTQYF. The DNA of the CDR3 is TGTGCCAGCAGCTTCGGGCGGACCACAGATACGCAGTATTTT.

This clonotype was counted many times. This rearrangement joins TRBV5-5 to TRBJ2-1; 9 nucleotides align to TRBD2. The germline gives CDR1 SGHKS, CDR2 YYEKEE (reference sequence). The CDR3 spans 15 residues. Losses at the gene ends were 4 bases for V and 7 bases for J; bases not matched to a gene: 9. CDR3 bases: TGTGCCAGCAGCCGGGGCGGGGGGGCCGAAAATGAGCAGTTCTTC. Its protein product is CASSRGGGAENEQFF.

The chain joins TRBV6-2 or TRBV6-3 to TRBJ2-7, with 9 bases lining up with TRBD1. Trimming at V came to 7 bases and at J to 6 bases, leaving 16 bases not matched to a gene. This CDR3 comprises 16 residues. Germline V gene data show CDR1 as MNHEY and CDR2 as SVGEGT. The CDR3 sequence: CASNPWGRQGVSEQYF. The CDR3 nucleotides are TGTGCCAGCAACCCATGGGGGCGACAGGGGGTAAGCGAGCAGTACTTC.

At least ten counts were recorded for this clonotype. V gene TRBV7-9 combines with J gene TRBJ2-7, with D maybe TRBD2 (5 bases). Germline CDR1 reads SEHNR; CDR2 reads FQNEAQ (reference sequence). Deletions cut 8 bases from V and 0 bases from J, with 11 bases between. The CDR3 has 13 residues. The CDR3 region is CASGGTSSYEQYF. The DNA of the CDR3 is TGTGCCAGCGGAGGAACCAGCTCCTACGAGCAGTACTTC.

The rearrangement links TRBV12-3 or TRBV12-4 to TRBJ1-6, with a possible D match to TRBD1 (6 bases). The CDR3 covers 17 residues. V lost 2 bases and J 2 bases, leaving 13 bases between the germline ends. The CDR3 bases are TGTGCCAGCAGTTTAAAGTCAGGGGCCACCTATAATTCACCCCTCCACTTT. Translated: CASSLKSGATYNSPLHF.

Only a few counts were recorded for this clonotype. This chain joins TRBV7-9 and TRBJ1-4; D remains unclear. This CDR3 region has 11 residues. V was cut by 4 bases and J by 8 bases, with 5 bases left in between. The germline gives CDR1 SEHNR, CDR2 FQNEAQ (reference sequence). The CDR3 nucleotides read TGTGCCAGCAGCTCGGGGGAAAAACTGTTTTTT. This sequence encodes CASSSGEKLFF.

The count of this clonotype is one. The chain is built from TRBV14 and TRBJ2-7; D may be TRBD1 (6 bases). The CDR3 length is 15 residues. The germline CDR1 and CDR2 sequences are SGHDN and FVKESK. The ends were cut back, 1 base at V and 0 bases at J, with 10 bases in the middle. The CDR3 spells CASSQAGAGSYEQYF. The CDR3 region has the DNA TGTGCCAGCAGCCAAGCAGGGGCCGGCTCCTACGAGCAGTACTTC.

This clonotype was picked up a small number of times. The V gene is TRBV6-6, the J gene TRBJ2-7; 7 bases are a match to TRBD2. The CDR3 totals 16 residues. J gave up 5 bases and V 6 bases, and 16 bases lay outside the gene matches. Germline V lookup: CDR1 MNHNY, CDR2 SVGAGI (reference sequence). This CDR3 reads CASSPRGTRGNHEQYF. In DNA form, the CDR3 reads TGTGCCAGCAGCCCGCGGGGGACGAGAGGGAACCACGAGCAGTACTTC.

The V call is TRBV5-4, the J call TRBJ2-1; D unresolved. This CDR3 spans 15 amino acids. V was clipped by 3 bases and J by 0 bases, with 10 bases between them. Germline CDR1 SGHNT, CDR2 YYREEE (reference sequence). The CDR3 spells CASSSARDSYNEQFF. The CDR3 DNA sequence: TGTGCCAGCAGCTCGGCCCGCGACTCCTACAATGAGCAGTTCTTC.

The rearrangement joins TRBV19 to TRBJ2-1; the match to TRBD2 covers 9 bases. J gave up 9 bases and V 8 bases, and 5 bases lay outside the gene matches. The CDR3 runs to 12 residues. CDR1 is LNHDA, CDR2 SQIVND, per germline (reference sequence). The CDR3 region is CASLAGECEQFF. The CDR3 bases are TGTGCCAGTTTAGCGGGAGAGTGTGAGCAGTTCTTC.

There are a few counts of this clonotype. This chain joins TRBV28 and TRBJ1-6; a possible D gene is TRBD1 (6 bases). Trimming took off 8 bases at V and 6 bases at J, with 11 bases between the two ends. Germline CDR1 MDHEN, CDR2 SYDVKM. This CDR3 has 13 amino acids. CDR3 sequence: CASLRGANSPLHF. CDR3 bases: TGTGCCAGCCTTAGGGGGGCTAATTCACCCCTCCACTTT.

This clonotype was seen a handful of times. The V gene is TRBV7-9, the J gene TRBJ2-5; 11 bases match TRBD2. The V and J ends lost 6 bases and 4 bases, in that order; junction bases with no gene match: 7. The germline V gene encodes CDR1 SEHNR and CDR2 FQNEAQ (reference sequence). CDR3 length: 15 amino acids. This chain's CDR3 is CASRSLAGEVETQYF. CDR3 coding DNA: TGTGCCAGCAGATCACTAGCGGGAGAAGTAGAGACCCAGTACTTC.

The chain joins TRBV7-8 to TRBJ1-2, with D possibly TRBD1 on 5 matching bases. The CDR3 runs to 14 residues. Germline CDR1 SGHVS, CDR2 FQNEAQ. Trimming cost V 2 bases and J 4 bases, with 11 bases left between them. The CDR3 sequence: CASSLRAGIYGYTF. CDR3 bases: TGTGCCAGCAGCTTAAGGGCAGGGATCTATGGCTACACCTTC.

The CDR3 DNA reads TGTGCCAGCAGCCCAACGCGACTAGGTTATGAGCAGTTCTTC. Its protein product is CASSPTRLGYEQFF. The chain employs TRBV11-2 and TRBJ2-1; tentatively, D is TRBD2 (6 bases). This CDR3 has 14 residues. The germline V and J ends were trimmed by 5 bases and 8 bases, with 16 bases remaining between them. Germline CDR1 reads SGHAT; CDR2 reads FQNNGV.

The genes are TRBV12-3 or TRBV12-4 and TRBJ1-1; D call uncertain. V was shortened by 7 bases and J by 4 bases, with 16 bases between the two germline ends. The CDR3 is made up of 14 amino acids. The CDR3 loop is CASTPDGDGTEAFF. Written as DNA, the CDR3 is TGTGCCAGCACCCCGGACGGGGATGGCACTGAAGCTTTCTTT.

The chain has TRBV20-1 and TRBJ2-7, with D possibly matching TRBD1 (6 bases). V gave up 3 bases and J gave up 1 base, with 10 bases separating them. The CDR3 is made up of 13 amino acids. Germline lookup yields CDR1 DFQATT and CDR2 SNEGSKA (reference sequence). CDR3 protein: CSASLGQSYEQYF. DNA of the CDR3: TGCAGTGCTAGCCTAGGACAGTCCTACGAGCAGTACTTC.